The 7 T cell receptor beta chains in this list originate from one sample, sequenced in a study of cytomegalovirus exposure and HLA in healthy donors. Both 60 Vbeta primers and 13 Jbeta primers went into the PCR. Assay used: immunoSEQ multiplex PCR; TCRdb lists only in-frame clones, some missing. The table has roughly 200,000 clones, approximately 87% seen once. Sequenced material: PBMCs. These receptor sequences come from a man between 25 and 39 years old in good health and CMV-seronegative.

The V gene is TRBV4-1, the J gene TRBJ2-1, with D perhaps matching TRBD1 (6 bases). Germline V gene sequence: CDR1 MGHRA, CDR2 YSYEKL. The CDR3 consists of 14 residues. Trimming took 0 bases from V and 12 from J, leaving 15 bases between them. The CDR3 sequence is CASSQELGAPMQFF. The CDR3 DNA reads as TGCGCCAGCAGCCAAGAACTGGGGGCGCCGATGCAGTTCTTC.

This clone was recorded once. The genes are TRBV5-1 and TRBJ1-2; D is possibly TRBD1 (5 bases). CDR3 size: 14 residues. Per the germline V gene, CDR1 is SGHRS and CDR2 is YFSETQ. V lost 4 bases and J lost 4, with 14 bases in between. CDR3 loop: CASSPYGGAYGYTF. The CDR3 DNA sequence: TGCGCCAGCAGCCCTTACGGTGGGGCCTATGGCTACACCTTC.

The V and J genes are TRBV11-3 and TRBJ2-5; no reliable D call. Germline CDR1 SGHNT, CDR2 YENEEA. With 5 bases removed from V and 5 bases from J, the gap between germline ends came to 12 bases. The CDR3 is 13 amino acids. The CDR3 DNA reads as TGTGCCAGCAGCCCGTCCTGGAGTGAGACCCAGTACTTC. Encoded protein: CASSPSWSETQYF.

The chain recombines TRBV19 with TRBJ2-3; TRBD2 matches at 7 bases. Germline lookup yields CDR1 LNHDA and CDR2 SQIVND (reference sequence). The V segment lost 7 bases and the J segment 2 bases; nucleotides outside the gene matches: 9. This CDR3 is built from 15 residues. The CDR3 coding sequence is TGTGCCAGTACTCGGACTAGTTCCCTCACAGATACGCAGTATTTT. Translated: CASTRTSSLTDTQYF. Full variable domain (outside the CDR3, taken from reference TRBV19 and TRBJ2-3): DGGITQSPKYLFRKEGQNVTLSCEQNLNHDAMYWYRQDPGQGLRLIYYSQIVNDFQKGDIAEGYSVSREKKESFPLTVTSAQKNPTAFYLCASTRTSSLTDTQYFGPGTRLTVL.

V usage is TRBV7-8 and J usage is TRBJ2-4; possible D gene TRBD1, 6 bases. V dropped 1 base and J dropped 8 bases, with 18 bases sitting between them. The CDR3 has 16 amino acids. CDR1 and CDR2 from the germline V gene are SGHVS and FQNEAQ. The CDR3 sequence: CASSLESGIRGDIQYF. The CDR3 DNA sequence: TGTGCCAGCAGCTTAGAGTCCGGGATCAGGGGAGACATTCAGTACTTC.

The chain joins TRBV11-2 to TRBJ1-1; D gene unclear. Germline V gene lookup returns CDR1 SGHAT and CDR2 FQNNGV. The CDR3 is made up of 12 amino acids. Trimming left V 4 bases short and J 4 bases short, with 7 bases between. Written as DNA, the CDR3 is TGTGCCAGCAGCTCCCAGTTCACTGAAGCTTTCTTT. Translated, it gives CASSSQFTEAFF.

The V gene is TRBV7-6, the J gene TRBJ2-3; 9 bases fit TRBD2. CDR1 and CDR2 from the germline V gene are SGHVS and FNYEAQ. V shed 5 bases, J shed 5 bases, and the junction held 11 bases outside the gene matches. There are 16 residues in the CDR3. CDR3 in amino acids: CASSPGEGLAGDTQYF. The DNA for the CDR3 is TGTGCCAGCAGCCCAGGGGAGGGACTAGCCGGAGATACGCAGTATTTT. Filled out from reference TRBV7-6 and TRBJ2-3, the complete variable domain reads GAGVSQSPRYKVTKRGQDVALRCDPISGHVSLYWYRQALGQGPEFLTYFNYEAQQDKSGLPNDRFSAERPEGSISTLTIQRTEQRDSAMYRCASSPGEGLAGDTQYFGPGTRLTVL.